These 5 T cell receptor beta chains were sequenced from one sample in a study of T-cell memory formation after mild COVID-19. TCRdb processed the 5' RACE reads anew with MiXCR; each CDR3 protein has one entry. The sample comprises about 430,000 distinct CDR3 sequences, approximately 24% of which are singletons, and around 8.1% rests with the top ten. Source material: PBMCs or a T cell subset sorted from them (not recorded which). These receptors were collected from an adult woman who had mild COVID-19 (a few samples of this study predate the infection). Cell type and time point are not known.

The J gene is TRBJ2-7, the V gene TRBV12-3 or TRBV12-4, with 12 bases matching TRBD2. This CDR3 has 18 residues. The J segment lost 1 base and the V segment lost 3 bases, leaving 10 bases of the junction unmatched. CDR3 amino acids: CASSFSLAGGERSYEQYF. CDR3 coding DNA: TGTGCCAGCAGTTTCAGCCTAGCGGGAGGGGAGAGATCCTACGAGCAGTACTTC.

This sequence joins TRBV13 and TRBJ1-2; D is perhaps TRBD1 (5 bases). This CDR3 is built from 14 residues. With 2 bases removed from V and 4 bases from J, the gap between germline ends came to 11 bases. From germline, CDR1 is PRHDT and CDR2 FYEKMQ (reference sequence). CDR3 nucleotide sequence: TGTGCCAGCAGCTTACGTGTCGGGACCTATGGCTACACCTTC. Amino acid sequence: CASSLRVGTYGYTF.

This clonotype was counted a few times. The rearrangement joins TRBV5-1 to TRBJ1-2; tentatively, D is TRBD1 (5 bases). V was shortened by 1 base and J by 6 bases, with 22 bases between the two germline ends. The CDR3 loop spans 17 amino acids. Per germline, CDR1 SGHRS and CDR2 YFSETQ. The CDR3 region is CASSLYGDPTELNGYTF. The CDR3 DNA reads TGCGCCAGCAGCTTGTATGGGGACCCAACAGAGCTGAATGGCTACACCTTC.

The V call is TRBV7-9, the J call TRBJ1-4, with D unresolved. In germline, CDR1 is SEHNR, CDR2 FQNEAQ (reference sequence). V dropped 5 bases and J dropped 1 base, with 8 bases sitting between them. This CDR3 comprises 14 residues. This CDR3 is CASSPHETNEKLFF. CDR3 nucleotide sequence: TGTGCCAGCAGCCCACACGAAACTAATGAAAAACTGTTTTTT.

This clonotype was observed a handful of times. V usage is TRBV11-2 and J usage is TRBJ2-1; D is unresolved. Germline V gene data show CDR1 as SGHAT and CDR2 as FQNNGV. V was trimmed by 0 bases and J by 7 bases, leaving 7 bases between them. The CDR3 contains 13 residues. The CDR3 nucleotides read TGTGCCAGCAGCTTAGATCCCACTAATGAGCAGTTCTTC. It codes for CASSLDPTNEQFF.